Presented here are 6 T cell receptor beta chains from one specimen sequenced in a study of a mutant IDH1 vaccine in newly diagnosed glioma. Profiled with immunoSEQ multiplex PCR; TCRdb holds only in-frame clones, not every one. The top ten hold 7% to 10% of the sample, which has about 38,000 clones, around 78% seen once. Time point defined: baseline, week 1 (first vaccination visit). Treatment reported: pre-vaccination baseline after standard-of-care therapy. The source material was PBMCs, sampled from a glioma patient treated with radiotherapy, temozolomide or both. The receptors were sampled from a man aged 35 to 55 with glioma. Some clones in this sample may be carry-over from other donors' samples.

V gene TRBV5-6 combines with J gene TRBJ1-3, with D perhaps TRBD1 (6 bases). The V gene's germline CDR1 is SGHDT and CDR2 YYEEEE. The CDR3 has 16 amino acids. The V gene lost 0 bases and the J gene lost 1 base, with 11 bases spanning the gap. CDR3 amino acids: CASSLAQGISGNTIYF. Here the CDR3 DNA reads TGTGCCAGCAGCTTGGCTCAGGGGATATCTGGAAACACCATATATTTT.

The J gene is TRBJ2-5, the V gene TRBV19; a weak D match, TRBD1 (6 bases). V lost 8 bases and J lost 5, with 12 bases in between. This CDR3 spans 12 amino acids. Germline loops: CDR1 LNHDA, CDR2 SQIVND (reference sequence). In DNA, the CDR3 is TGTGCCAGTGGGACAAACAGGGAGACCCAGTACTTC. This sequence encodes CASGTNRETQYF.

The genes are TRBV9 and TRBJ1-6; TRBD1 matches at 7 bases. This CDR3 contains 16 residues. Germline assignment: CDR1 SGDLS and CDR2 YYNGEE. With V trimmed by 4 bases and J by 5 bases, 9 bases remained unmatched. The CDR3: CASSLNRDSNNSPLHF. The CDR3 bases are TGTGCCAGCAGCCTTAACCGGGACAGCAATAATTCACCCCTCCACTTT.

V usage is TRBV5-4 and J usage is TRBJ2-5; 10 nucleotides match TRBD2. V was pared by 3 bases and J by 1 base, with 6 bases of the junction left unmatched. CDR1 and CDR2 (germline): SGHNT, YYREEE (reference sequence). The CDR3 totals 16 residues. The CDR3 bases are TGTGCCAGCAGCTCCCAGCGGGGGGGAGGCCAAGAGACCCAGTACTTC. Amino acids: CASSSQRGGGQETQYF. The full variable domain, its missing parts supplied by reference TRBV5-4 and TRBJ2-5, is ETGVTQSPTHLIKTRGQQVTLRCSSQSGHNTVSWYQQALGQGPQFIFQYYREEENGRGNFPPRFSGLQFPNYSSELNVNALELDDSALYLCASSSQRGGGQETQYFGPGTRLLVL.

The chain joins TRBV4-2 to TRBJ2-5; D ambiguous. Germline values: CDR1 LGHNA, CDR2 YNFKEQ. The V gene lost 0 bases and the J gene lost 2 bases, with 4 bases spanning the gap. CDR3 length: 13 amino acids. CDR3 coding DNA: TGTGCCAGCAGCCAAGAGCGTCAAGAGACCCAGTACTTC. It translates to CASSQERQETQYF.

The CDR3 DNA follows: TGTGCCATCAGTGGAGGAGGGGCTATAGATGAAAAACTGTTTTTT. It codes for CAISGGGAIDEKLFF. The V call is TRBV10-3, the J call TRBJ1-4, with D possibly TRBD1 on 5 matching bases. The CDR3 sequence is 15 residues long. Trimming took 4 bases from V and 6 from J, leaving 15 bases between them. Germline V lookup: CDR1 ENHRY, CDR2 SYGVKD.